This section outlines one TCR beta chain sequence together with its context. These data are taken from a study of early T cells in non-severe SARS-CoV-2 infection. At the level of the study: The chains were unpaired, and the sequenced material was bulk RNA from unsorted whole blood.

Trimming pared 6 bases from V and 5 bases from J, leaving 11 bases between. Germline loops: CDR1 MNHNS, CDR2 SASEGT. There are 13 residues in the CDR3. TCRdb ran MiXCR on the 5' RACE reads and lists one entry per CDR3 protein. The sample includes some 82,000 distinct CDR3 sequences, about 6.5% of them seen just once. The receptor was derived from an adult who was a healthcare worker with PCR-confirmed SARS-CoV-2 infection or an uninfected control (not recorded which). The chain couples TRBV6-1 to TRBJ1-5, with D unresolved. Sequencing was performed on whole blood. CDR3 bases: TGTGCCAGCAGCGAAATCCTCTATCAGCCCCAGCATTTT. It yields the protein CASSEILYQPQHF.